The 13 T cell receptor beta chains reported below all come from one sample, sequenced in a study of blood T cell repertoires in COVID-19. The repertoire was sequenced with immunoSEQ multiplex PCR; TCRdb's copy has only in-frame clones and lacks some. The repertoire holds approximately 22,000 clones, with around 90% as singletons. What was sequenced was peripheral blood. The receptors stem from a woman between 65 and 79 years old with active COVID-19.

V gene TRBV28 combines with J gene TRBJ2-7, with 7 bases fitting TRBD1. Germline assignment: CDR1 MDHEN and CDR2 SYDVKM. V lost 6 bases, J lost 6 bases, and 8 bases stayed unmatched. The CDR3 contains 13 residues. In DNA form, the CDR3 reads TGTGCCAGCAGGCGACAGGGTGCGATCGAGCAGTACTTC. Translation: CASRRQGAIEQYF. Filled out from reference TRBV28 and TRBJ2-7, the complete variable domain reads DVKVTQSSRYLVKRTGEKVFLECVQDMDHENMFWYRQDPGLGLRLIYFSYDVKMKEKGDIPEGYSVSREKKERFSLILESASTNQTSMYLCASRRQGAIEQYFGPGTRLTVT.

The chain combines TRBV18 with TRBJ1-3; D gene ambiguous. Trimming removed 0 bases from V and 2 bases from J, with 5 bases in between. This CDR3 region has 14 residues. CDR1 and CDR2 from the germline V gene are KGHSH and LQKENI. The CDR3 DNA sequence: TGTGCCAGCTCACCACCAGCCACTGGAAACACCATATATTTT. As protein: CASSPPATGNTIYF.

The rearrangement links TRBV18 to TRBJ1-5; TRBD1 is a possible D gene (5 bases). This CDR3 spans 15 amino acids. The germline CDR1 and CDR2 sequences are KGHSH and LQKENI. The V and J ends lost 1 base and 6 bases respectively, with 13 bases between them. CDR3 amino acids: CASSPRGGGGQPQHF. The CDR3 DNA is TGTGCCAGCTCACCACGCGGGGGAGGTGGTCAGCCCCAGCATTTT.

This clone was picked up a small number of times. The V call is TRBV5-6, the J call TRBJ1-1; 8 positions match TRBD1. The CDR3 consists of 16 residues. The germline V gene encodes CDR1 SGHDT and CDR2 YYEEEE. V trimming: 4 bases; J trimming: 4 bases; junction bases outside the gene matches: 12. CDR3: CASSPRRTGWATEAFF. CDR3 nucleotide sequence: TGTGCCAGCAGCCCCCGGAGGACAGGGTGGGCCACTGAAGCTTTCTTT.

This chain links TRBV27 with TRBJ1-5; D gene ambiguous. V was trimmed by 5 bases and J by 4 bases, leaving 6 bases between them. Germline CDR1 MNHEY, CDR2 SMNVEV (reference sequence). CDR3 length equals 12 residues. CDR3 in DNA: TGTGCCAGCAGTCCCTCTAATCAGCCCCAGCATTTT. As protein: CASSPSNQPQHF.

This chain joins TRBV28 and TRBJ2-6, with a tentative D call TRBD2 (6 bases). CDR3 length: 16 amino acids. Germline V gene data show CDR1 as MDHEN and CDR2 as SYDVKM. V was shortened by 3 bases and J by 4 bases, with 13 bases between the two germline ends. The CDR3, as DNA: TGTGCCAGCAGTTTCATGGGAGGTCGAGGGGCCAACGTCCTGACTTTC. Its translation: CASSFMGGRGANVLTF.

The CDR3 DNA follows: TGTGCCAGTATTAGGACAGGGGGCTTGACTGAAGCTTTCTTT. Residues: CASIRTGGLTEAFF. This chain connects TRBV19 to TRBJ1-1, with 11 bases aligning to TRBD1. Germline CDR1 LNHDA, CDR2 SQIVND (reference sequence). The ends lost 7 bases at V and 5 bases at J; junction bases unmatched: 6. This CDR3 has 14 residues.

This chain joins TRBV6-5 and TRBJ1-4; D is undetermined. The CDR3 is 14 amino acids. Germline V CDR1 and CDR2: MNHEY, SVGAGI. Trimming took 3 bases from V and 8 from J, leaving 13 bases between them. The CDR3 region has the DNA TGTGCCAGCAGTTATAAAAGGCCTAGGGAAAAACTGTTTTTT. Protein sequence: CASSYKRPREKLFF.

V usage is TRBV6-1 and J usage is TRBJ1-5; the D is unclear. Deletions cut 0 bases from V and 4 bases from J, with 10 bases between. The length of the CDR3 is 15 residues. Germline V gives CDR1 MNHNS, CDR2 SASEGT. The DNA for the CDR3 is TGTGCCAGCAGTGAAGCGAGGGCTCCAAATCAGCCCCAGCATTTT. Its protein product is CASSEARAPNQPQHF.

This clone was counted a single time. This chain links TRBV5-4 with TRBJ1-4; TRBD1 matches 9 bases. Trimming at V came to 3 bases and at J to 5 bases, leaving 5 bases not matched to a gene. Looked up from germline, CDR1 is SGHNT and CDR2 is YYREEE (reference sequence). This CDR3 is 15 amino acids long. The DNA of the CDR3 is TGTGCCAGCAGCTCCCCGGGACAGGGAAATGAAAAACTGTTTTTT. This sequence encodes CASSSPGQGNEKLFF. Looking up the rest from reference TRBV5-4 and TRBJ1-4 gives the full variable domain: ETGVTQSPTHLIKTRGQQVTLRCSSQSGHNTVSWYQQALGQGPQFIFQYYREEENGRGNFPPRFSGLQFPNYSSELNVNALELDDSALYLCASSSPGQGNEKLFFGSGTQLSVL.

The chain joins TRBV5-1 to TRBJ2-7; D gene uncertain. There are 14 residues in the CDR3. Looked up from germline, CDR1 is SGHRS and CDR2 is YFSETQ. The V and J ends lost 4 bases and 1 base respectively, with 12 bases between them. The CDR3 sequence: CASSPNSVSYEQYF. The CDR3, as DNA: TGCGCCAGCAGCCCAAACAGTGTTTCCTACGAGCAGTACTTC.

The chain recombines TRBV3-1 (or the pseudogene TRBV3-2) with TRBJ2-7, with a weak D call TRBD1 (5 bases). The CDR3 is 14 residues long. V dropped 4 bases and J dropped 1 base, with 11 bases sitting between them. Germline V CDR1 and CDR2: LGHDT, YNNKEL (reference sequence). Written as DNA, the CDR3 is TGTGCCAGCAGCCCAGGGTTGGTATCCTACGAGCAGTACTTC. It translates to CASSPGLVSYEQYF.

This sequence joins TRBV10-1 and TRBJ2-2; D is perhaps TRBD1 (6 bases). In germline, CDR1 is WNHNN, CDR2 SYGVQD (reference sequence). CDR3 size: 13 residues. The V end lost 10 bases, the J end lost 2 bases, and 11 bases lay between the germline ends. The CDR3 DNA reads as TGCGCCACCCGCAGGGGTAACACCGGGGAGCTGTTTTTT. Its protein product is CATRRGNTGELFF.